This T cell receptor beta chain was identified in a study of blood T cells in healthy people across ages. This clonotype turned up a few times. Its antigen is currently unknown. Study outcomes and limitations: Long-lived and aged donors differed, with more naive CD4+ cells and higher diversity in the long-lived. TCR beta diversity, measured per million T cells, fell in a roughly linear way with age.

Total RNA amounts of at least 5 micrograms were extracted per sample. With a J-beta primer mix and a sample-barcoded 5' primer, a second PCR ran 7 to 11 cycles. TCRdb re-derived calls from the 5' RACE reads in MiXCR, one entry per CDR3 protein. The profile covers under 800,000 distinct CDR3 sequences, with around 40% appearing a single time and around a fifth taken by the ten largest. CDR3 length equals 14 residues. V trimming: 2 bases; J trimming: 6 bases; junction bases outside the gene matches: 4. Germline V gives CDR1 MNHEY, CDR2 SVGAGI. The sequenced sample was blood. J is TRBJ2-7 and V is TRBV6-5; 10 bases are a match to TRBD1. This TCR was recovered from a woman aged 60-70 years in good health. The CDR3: CASSYGTGVTEQYF. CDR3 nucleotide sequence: TGTGCCAGCAGTTACGGGACAGGGGTCACCGAGCAGTACTTC.